The 9 T cell receptor beta chains presented below share a single source sample, sequenced in a study of blood T cell repertoires in COVID-19. Sequenced by immunoSEQ multiplex PCR; TCRdb stores in-frame clones only, minus some. The data hold over 350,000 clones, with around nine tenths observed a single time. The sample comprised peripheral blood. The receptors shown here come from a woman aged 25 to 39 with acute or convalescent COVID-19.

Regarding this clone: The sample has other DNA sequences that encode this CDR3 too. The rearrangement uses TRBV2 and TRBJ2-7; 7 nucleotides match TRBD1. Germline CDR1 SNHLY, CDR2 FYNNEI. The CDR3 runs 12 residues. Trimming removed 8 bases from V and 6 bases from J; junction bases left unmatched: 7. The CDR3 DNA is TGTGCCAGCGGTGGACAGGCAGGCGAGCAGTACTTC. As protein: CASGGQAGEQYF.

This sequence joins TRBV30 and TRBJ2-5; 16 bases are a match to TRBD2. This CDR3 is built from 15 residues. Looked up from germline, CDR1 is GTSNPN and CDR2 is SVGIG (reference sequence). The V gene end was trimmed by 8 bases and the J gene end by 0 bases; junction bases not matched to a gene: 3. Written as DNA, the CDR3 is TGTGCCGGGACTAGCGGGGGGGCCTACCAAGAGACCCAGTACTTC. Translating gives CAGTSGGAYQETQYF.

The chain carries TRBV11-1 and TRBJ2-7, with D perhaps matching TRBD2 (6 bases). V dropped 1 base and J dropped 0 bases, with 13 bases sitting between them. CDR1 is SGHAT and CDR2 is FQDESV in the germline V gene (reference sequence). The CDR3 totals 16 residues. For the CDR3, the DNA is TGTGCCAGCAGCTTAGTACGCGGGGTGAACTCCTACGAGCAGTACTTC. Translation: CASSLVRGVNSYEQYF.

V and J are TRBV6-5 and TRBJ1-4; D possibly corresponds to TRBD1 (5 bases). Germline V gene data show CDR1 as MNHEY and CDR2 as SVGAGI. Trimming took off 7 bases at V and 8 bases at J, with 17 bases between the two ends. The CDR3 runs 14 residues. This CDR3 reads CASKGQGWNEKLFF. DNA for the CDR3: TGTGCCAGCAAAGGGCAGGGCTGGAACGAAAAACTGTTTTTT.

A word on this clone: In the same sample, other DNA sequences code for this CDR3. This chain connects TRBV5-1 to TRBJ1-2, with 10 bases that match TRBD1. Germline V gene sequence: CDR1 SGHRS, CDR2 YFSETQ. V dropped 3 bases and J dropped 5; count of bases not matched to a gene: 1. The CDR3 loop spans 13 amino acids. The CDR3 DNA is TGCGCCAGCAGCTCGGACAGGGGGTATGGCTACACCTTC. It is translated as CASSSDRGYGYTF.

This clone was seen just once. The DNA for the CDR3 is TGCGCCAGCAGCATACCCCACAGGGGAGGCGGGGAGCTGTTTTTT. As protein: CASSIPHRGGGELFF. The chain has TRBV5-1 and TRBJ2-2; D is possibly TRBD1 (7 bases). The CDR3 is 15 amino acids. Germline V gene sequence: CDR1 SGHRS, CDR2 YFSETQ. Trimming cost V 4 bases and J 7 bases, with 17 bases left between them.

The V and J genes are TRBV15 and TRBJ2-5, with 10 nucleotides matching TRBD1. The CDR3 is 15 residues long. CDR1 is LNHNV, CDR2 YYDKDF, per germline (reference sequence). V lost 5 bases and J lost 2; bases outside the gene matches: 5. The CDR3 sequence is CATSGDRGLQETQYF. As DNA, the CDR3 is TGTGCCACCAGCGGGGACAGGGGATTACAAGAGACCCAGTACTTC.

CDR3 protein: CASSKETRNTGELFF. The CDR3 nucleotides are TGCGCCAGCAGCAAGGAGACTCGAAACACCGGGGAGCTGTTTTTT. The V and J genes are TRBV5-1 and TRBJ2-2, with unresolved D. The germline CDR1 and CDR2 sequences are SGHRS and YFSETQ. Trimming shortened V by 4 bases and J by 2 bases, and 12 bases separated the two germline ends. This CDR3 comprises 15 residues.

The rearrangement uses TRBV19 and TRBJ1-1; possibly TRBD1 for D (5 bases). Per germline, CDR1 LNHDA and CDR2 SQIVND (reference sequence). Trimming pared 1 base from V and 1 base from J, leaving 10 bases between. The CDR3 is made up of 15 amino acids. CDR3 protein: CASSIAATANTEAFF. The CDR3 nucleotides read TGTGCCAGTAGTATAGCCGCGACAGCGAACACTGAAGCTTTCTTT.